This record looks at one T cell receptor (beta chain) sequence and its context. V was cut by 3 bases and J by 10 bases, with 20 bases left in between. The germline V gene encodes CDR1 SGDLS and CDR2 YYNGEE. The CDR3 extends over 15 amino acids. The repertoire was sequenced with immunoSEQ multiplex PCR; TCRdb's copy has only in-frame clones and lacks some. There are about 36,000 clones in the sample; about 89% occur only once, and approximately 10% lies in the top ten. This sample is drawn from a study of T cell changes during pregnancy in multiple sclerosis. The clonotype originates from a female donor with multiple sclerosis, enrolled in a pregnancy study. The sequences come from CD8+ T cells from peripheral blood mononuclear cells, collected in the third trimester of pregnancy. The chain links TRBV9 to TRBJ2-4, with D perhaps TRBD2 (6 bases). This CDR3 reads CASSADGARGDIQYF. DNA for the CDR3: TGTGCCAGCAGCGCCGACGGGGCCCGCGGGGATATTCAGTACTTC.